This T cell receptor (beta chain) was sequenced in a study of cytomegalovirus exposure and HLA in healthy donors. The table came from immunoSEQ multiplex PCR; TCRdb's copy has only in-frame clones and leaves some out. The sample shows 260,000 or so clones, approximately 87% of them seen only once. Germline V lookup: CDR1 MNHEY, CDR2 SMNVEV (reference sequence). CDR3 length: 16 residues. V gave up 2 bases and J gave up 9 bases; unmatched junction bases: 11. This TCR was sampled from a young man in good health and CMV-seronegative. The rearrangement joins TRBV27 to TRBJ2-1; 9 bases agree with TRBD2. The sequencing input was PBMCs. The CDR3 protein is CASSLRSPGLAIEQFF. DNA of the CDR3: TGTGCCAGCAGTTTACGTTCACCGGGACTAGCTATTGAGCAGTTCTTC.